The rows below give T cell receptor beta chains drawn from one sample of a study of shared clonotypes between healthy human individuals. Using immunoSEQ multiplex PCR, the repertoire was profiled, and TCRdb retains in-frame clones only, with some absent. Of 750,000 to 1,000,000 clones listed, 85% to 95% were seen once; the top ten hold approximately 25%. The sample was naive CD8+ T cells sorted from blood. Receptors were obtained from a man under 40 in good health. Each CDR3 is given with its conserved first and last residue. Fields, in order: CDR3 protein, CDR3 DNA, V gene, clone size, CDR3 length, D gene, J gene. D genes are given only for firm matches. Clone sizes are given selectively: once, few, many, or a class where the clone is expanded.

CASSPSEPLGNEQFF TGTGCCAGCAGTCCCTCGGAACCCTTGGGAAATGAGCAGTTCTTC TRBV27 . 15 . TRBJ2-1
CASSGGVTFGVNTIYF TGTGCCAGCAGCGGAGGGGTTACTTTTGGTGTAAACACCATATATTTT TRBV4-2 . 16 . TRBJ1-3
CASSPGPLGEQYF TGTGCCAGCAGCCCCGGACCGCTAGGGGAGCAGTACTTC TRBV7-9 . 13 . TRBJ2-7
CASSLDGGTVWPQHF TGCGCCAGCAGCTTGGATGGTGGGACGGTGTGGCCCCAGCATTTT TRBV5-1 . 15 . TRBJ1-5
CASSQDWGGNYNEQFF TGTGCCAGCAGCCAAGATTGGGGGGGGAATTACAATGAGCAGTTCTTC TRBV14 . 16 TRBD2 TRBJ2-1
CASSIRGGNTDTQYF TGTGCCAGCAGTATCCGGGGGGGGAACACAGATACGCAGTATTTT TRBV27 . 15 TRBD2 TRBJ2-3
CASRPVGRGPSGANVLTF TGTGCCAGCAGGCCCGTTGGTAGAGGGCCCTCTGGGGCCAACGTCCTGACTTTC TRBV5-5 . 18 . TRBJ2-6
CASSHPGGQSNEQYF TGTGCCAGCAGCCATCCAGGGGGCCAGTCAAACGAGCAGTACTTC TRBV11-2 . 15 TRBD1 TRBJ2-7
CASSLGGSGRFNEQFF TGTGCCAGCAGCTTGGGGGGTAGCGGGAGATTCAATGAGCAGTTCTTC TRBV5-6 once 16 TRBD2 TRBJ2-1
CASSRRDEQYF TGTGCCAGCAGTCGGAGGGACGAGCAGTACTTC TRBV7-9 . 11 . TRBJ2-7
CASSLSLGGTEAFF TGTGCCAGCAGCTTATCCCTCGGGGGAACTGAAGCTTTCTTT TRBV7-6 . 14 . TRBJ1-1
CASSSGPTYEQYF TGTGCCAGTAGCTCAGGACCTACCTACGAGCAGTACTTC TRBV19 once 13 . TRBJ2-7
CASSLSTSTDTQYF TGTGCCAGCAGTTTATCCACTAGCACAGATACGCAGTATTTT TRBV27 . 14 . TRBJ2-3
CASSLAGERNEQYF TGCGCCAGCAGCTTGGCCGGAGAAAGAAACGAGCAGTACTTC TRBV5-1 . 14 . TRBJ2-7
CASTAGTMEFDGYTF TGTGCCAGCACCGCCGGGACCATGGAATTCGATGGCTACACCTTC TRBV2 . 15 . TRBJ1-2
CASSYGRSSYEQYF TGTGCCAGCAGTTACGGGCGATCCTCCTACGAGCAGTACTTC TRBV27 . 14 . TRBJ2-7
CASSIEGIVGDNEQFF TGTGCCAGTAGTATAGAAGGCATCGTGGGGGACAATGAGCAGTTCTTC TRBV19 once 16 . TRBJ2-1
CASSETGFGDYGYTF TGTGCCAGCAGTGAGACAGGGTTTGGGGACTATGGCTACACCTTC TRBV2 few 15 TRBD1 TRBJ1-2
CASSRTLERGSTEAFF TGCGCCAGCAGCCGGACCCTTGAGAGGGGGAGCACTGAAGCTTTCTTT TRBV4-1 . 16 . TRBJ1-1
CASSPEKALARTYEQYF TGTGCCAGCAGCCCTGAAAAGGCGCTAGCGAGGACCTACGAGCAGTACTTC TRBV11-3 . 17 . TRBJ2-7
CASSQSWDGPPYEQYF TGTGCCAGCAGCCAATCCTGGGACGGACCCCCCTACGAGCAGTACTTC TRBV14 . 16 . TRBJ2-7
CASSPPLDLSYEQYF TGTGCCAGCAGCCCCCCCCTGGACCTGTCCTACGAGCAGTACTTC TRBV7-9 . 15 . TRBJ2-7
CAWATGTGIDTQYF TGTGCCTGGGCCACCGGGACAGGGATAGATACGCAGTATTTT TRBV30 . 14 TRBD1 TRBJ2-3
CASSQLVRDEQYF TGTGCCAGCAGCCAATTGGTAAGAGACGAGCAGTACTTC TRBV4-2 once 13 . TRBJ2-7
CASSAAGYGDEQFF TGTGCCAGCAGTGCAGCGGGATACGGTGATGAGCAGTTCTTC TRBV2 . 14 TRBD2 TRBJ2-1
CSVLGTGADFTEAFF TGCAGCGTGCTCGGGACAGGGGCGGATTTCACTGAAGCTTTCTTT TRBV29-1 . 15 TRBD1 TRBJ1-1
CAISDPGLAGDEQFF TGTGCCATCAGTGATCCGGGACTAGCGGGGGATGAGCAGTTCTTC TRBV10-3 once 15 TRBD2 TRBJ2-1
CASSVMTSGHYNEQFF TGTGCCAGCAGCGTCATGACTAGCGGTCACTACAATGAGCAGTTCTTC TRBV5-6 once 16 TRBD2 TRBJ2-1
CASSLIWQGQETGELFF TGTGCCAGCAGCTTGATTTGGCAGGGGCAGGAGACCGGGGAGCTGTTTTTT TRBV5-4 . 17 . TRBJ2-2
CASSPLGGMNTEAFF TGTGCCAGCAGCCCATTGGGGGGAATGAACACTGAAGCTTTCTTT TRBV7-3 . 15 . TRBJ1-1
CAWSSQEGTFTDTQYF TGTGCCTGGAGTTCCCAGGAGGGGACGTTCACAGATACGCAGTATTTT TRBV30 . 16 . TRBJ2-3
CASGLDRGGTEAFF TGTGCTAGTGGTTTGGACAGGGGTGGCACTGAAGCTTTCTTT TRBV12-5 . 14 TRBD1 TRBJ1-1
CASSLANRDEQFF TGTGCCAGCAGCTTAGCGAACCGGGACGAGCAGTTCTTC TRBV11-3 . 13 . TRBJ2-1
CASSLASAFTDTQYF TGTGCCAGCAGTTTAGCGAGCGCTTTCACAGATACGCAGTATTTT TRBV27 . 15 . TRBJ2-3
CASRGDRAYEQYF TGTGCCAGCAGAGGGGACAGGGCCTACGAGCAGTACTTC TRBV6-1 once 13 TRBD1 TRBJ2-7
CASSLLGQDLNWHF TGTGCCAGCAGTTTATTAGGACAGGACTTAAACTGGCATTTT TRBV27 . 14 TRBD1 TRBJ1-5
CASSQLAGEDEQYF TGTGCCAGCAGCCAACTAGCGGGAGAGGACGAGCAGTACTTC TRBV7-6 . 14 TRBD2 TRBJ2-7
CASSPWTQANYEQYF TGTGCCAGCAGCCCTTGGACGCAGGCCAACTACGAGCAGTACTTC TRBV7-9 once 15 . TRBJ2-7
CASSKQGAWEKLFF TGTGCCAGCAGTAAACAGGGGGCTTGGGAAAAACTGTTTTTT TRBV6-6 . 14 TRBD1 TRBJ1-4
CASGLVGQGKDTQYF TGTGCTAGTGGTTTGGTAGGACAGGGGAAAGATACGCAGTATTTT TRBV12-5 . 15 TRBD1 TRBJ2-3
CATSRGQGSIYEQYF TGTGCCACCAGCAGAGGACAGGGGTCTATCTACGAGCAGTACTTC TRBV15 . 15 TRBD1 TRBJ2-7
CASSFAGKKYQETQYF TGTGCCAGCAGCTTTGCCGGGAAGAAGTACCAAGAGACCCAGTACTTC TRBV12-1 . 16 . TRBJ2-5
CASNMFDSGSGYNEQFF TGTGCCAGCAATATGTTCGATTCGGGATCGGGATACAATGAGCAGTTCTTC TRBV27 . 17 . TRBJ2-1
CASIGPYEQYF TGTGCCAGCATAGGCCCCTACGAGCAGTACTTC TRBV2 . 11 . TRBJ2-7
CSVEDRGVDTGELFF TGCAGCGTTGAAGATCGGGGGGTAGACACCGGGGAGCTGTTTTTT TRBV29-1 once 15 TRBD2 TRBJ2-2
CASSSTWEQYF TGTGCCAGCAGCTCTACGTGGGAGCAGTACTTC TRBV5-5 . 11 . TRBJ2-7
CASSLDRGGSNYGYTF TGTGCCAGCAGCTTGGACAGGGGGGGATCTAACTATGGCTACACCTTC TRBV5-6 . 16 TRBD1 TRBJ1-2
CASSYMGNTGELFF TGTGCCAGCAGTTACATGGGAAATACCGGGGAGCTGTTTTTT TRBV6-5 once 14 . TRBJ2-2
CASSFTGTATRQFF TGTGCCAGCAGTTTTACCGGGACGGCTACAAGGCAGTTCTTC TRBV6-5 . 14 . TRBJ2-1
CASSLVQGNTEAFF TGTGCCAGCAGCTTAGTGCAGGGAAACACTGAAGCTTTCTTT TRBV11-2 once 14 . TRBJ1-1
CASSSNEETQYF TGCGCCAGCAGCTCTAACGAGGAGACCCAGTACTTC TRBV5-1 . 12 . TRBJ2-5
CASSLETGPGYGYTF TGTGCCAGCAGCTTAGAGACAGGGCCTGGCTATGGCTACACCTTC TRBV7-9 . 15 TRBD1 TRBJ1-2